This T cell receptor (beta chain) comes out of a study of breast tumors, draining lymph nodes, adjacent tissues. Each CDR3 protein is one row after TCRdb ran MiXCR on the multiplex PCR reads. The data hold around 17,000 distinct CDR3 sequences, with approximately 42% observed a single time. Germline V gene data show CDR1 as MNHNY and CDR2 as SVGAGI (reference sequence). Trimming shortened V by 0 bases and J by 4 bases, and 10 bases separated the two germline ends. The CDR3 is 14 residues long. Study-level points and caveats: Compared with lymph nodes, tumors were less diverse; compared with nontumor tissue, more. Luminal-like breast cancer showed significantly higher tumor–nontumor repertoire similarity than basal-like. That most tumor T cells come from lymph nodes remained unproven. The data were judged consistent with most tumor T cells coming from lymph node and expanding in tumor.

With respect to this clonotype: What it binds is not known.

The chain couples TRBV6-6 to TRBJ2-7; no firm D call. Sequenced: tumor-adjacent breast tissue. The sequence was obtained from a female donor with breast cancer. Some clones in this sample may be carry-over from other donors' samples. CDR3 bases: TGTGCCAGCAGTTACTCGAAATCGACGTACGAGCAGTACTTC. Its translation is CASSYSKSTYEQYF.